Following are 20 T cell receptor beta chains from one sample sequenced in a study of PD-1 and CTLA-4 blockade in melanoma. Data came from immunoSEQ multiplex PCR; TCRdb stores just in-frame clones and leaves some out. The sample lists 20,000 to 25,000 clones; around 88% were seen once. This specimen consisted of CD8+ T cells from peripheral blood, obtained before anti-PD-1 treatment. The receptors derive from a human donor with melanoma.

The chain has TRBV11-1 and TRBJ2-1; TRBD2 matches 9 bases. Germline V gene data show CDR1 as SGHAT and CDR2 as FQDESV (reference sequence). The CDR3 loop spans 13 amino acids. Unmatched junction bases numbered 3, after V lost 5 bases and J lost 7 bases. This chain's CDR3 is CASSPSGGNEQFF. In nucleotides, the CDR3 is TGTGCCAGCAGCCCCAGCGGGGGGAATGAGCAGTTCTTC. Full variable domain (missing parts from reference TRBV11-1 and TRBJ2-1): EAEVAQSPRYKITEKSQAVAFWCDPISGHATLYWYRQILGQGPELLVQFQDESVVDDSQLPKDRFSAERLKGVDSTLKIQPAELGDSAMYLCASSPSGGNEQFFGPGTRLTVL.

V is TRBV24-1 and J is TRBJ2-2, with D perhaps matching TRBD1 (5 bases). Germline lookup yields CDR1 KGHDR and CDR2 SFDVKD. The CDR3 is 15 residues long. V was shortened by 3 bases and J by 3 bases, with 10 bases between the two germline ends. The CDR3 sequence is CATSDADTYTGELFF. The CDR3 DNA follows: TGTGCCACCAGTGATGCGGACACCTACACCGGGGAGCTGTTTTTT.

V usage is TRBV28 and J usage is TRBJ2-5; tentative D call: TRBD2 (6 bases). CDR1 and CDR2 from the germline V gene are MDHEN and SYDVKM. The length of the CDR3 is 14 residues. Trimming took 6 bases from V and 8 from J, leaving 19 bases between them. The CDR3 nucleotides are TGTGCCAGCAGCTCCACCCGAATGGGGGGAACCCAGTACTTC. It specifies CASSSTRMGGTQYF.

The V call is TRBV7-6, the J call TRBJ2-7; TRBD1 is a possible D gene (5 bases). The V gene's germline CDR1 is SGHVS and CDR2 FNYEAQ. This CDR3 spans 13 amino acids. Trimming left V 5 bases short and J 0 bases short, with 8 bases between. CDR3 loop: CASSLTASYEQYF. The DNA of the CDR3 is TGTGCCAGCAGCCTGACAGCCTCCTACGAGCAGTACTTC.

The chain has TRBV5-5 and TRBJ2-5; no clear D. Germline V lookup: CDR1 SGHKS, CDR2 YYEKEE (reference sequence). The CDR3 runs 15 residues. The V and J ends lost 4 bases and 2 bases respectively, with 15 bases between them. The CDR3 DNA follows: TGTGCCAGCAGCCTATCCGGACGGCCACAAGAGACCCAGTACTTC. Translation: CASSLSGRPQETQYF.

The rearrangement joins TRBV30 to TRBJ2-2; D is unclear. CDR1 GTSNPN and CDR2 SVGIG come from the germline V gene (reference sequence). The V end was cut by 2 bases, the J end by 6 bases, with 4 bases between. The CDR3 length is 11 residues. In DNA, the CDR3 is TGTGCCTGGAGTCTCGCCGGGGAGCTGTTTTTT. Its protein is CAWSLAGELFF.

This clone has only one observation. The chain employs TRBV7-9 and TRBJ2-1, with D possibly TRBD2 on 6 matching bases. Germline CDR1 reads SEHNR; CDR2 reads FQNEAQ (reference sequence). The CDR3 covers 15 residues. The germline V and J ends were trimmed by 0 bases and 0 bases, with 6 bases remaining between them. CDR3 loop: CASSLAEGSYNEQFF. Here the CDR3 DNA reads TGTGCCAGCAGCTTAGCGGAGGGCTCCTACAATGAGCAGTTCTTC.

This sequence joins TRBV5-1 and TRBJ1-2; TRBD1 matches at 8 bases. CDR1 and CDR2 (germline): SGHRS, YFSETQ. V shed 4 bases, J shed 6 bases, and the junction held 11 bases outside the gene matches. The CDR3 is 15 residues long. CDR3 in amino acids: CASSAPGQEKNGYTF. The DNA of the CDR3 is TGCGCCAGCAGCGCTCCGGGACAGGAGAAGAATGGCTACACCTTC.

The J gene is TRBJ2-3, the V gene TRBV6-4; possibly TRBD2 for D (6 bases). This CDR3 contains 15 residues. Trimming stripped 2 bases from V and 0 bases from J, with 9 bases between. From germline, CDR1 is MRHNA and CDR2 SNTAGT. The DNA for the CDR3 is TGTGCCAGCAGTGACGGGGAGGAGAGCACAGATACGCAGTATTTT. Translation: CASSDGEESTDTQYF.

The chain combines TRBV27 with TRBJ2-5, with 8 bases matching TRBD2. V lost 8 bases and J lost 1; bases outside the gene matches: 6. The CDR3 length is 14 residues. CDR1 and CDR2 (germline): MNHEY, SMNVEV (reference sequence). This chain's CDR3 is CASGLRGGQETQYF. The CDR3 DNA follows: TGTGCCAGCGGCCTACGGGGGGGCCAAGAGACCCAGTACTTC.

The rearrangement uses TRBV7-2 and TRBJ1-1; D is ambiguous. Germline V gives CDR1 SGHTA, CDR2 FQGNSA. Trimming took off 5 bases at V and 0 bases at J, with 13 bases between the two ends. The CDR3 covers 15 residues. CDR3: CASSRLGGLNTEAFF. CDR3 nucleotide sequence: TGTGCCAGCAGCCGTCTGGGAGGGTTGAACACTGAAGCTTTCTTT.

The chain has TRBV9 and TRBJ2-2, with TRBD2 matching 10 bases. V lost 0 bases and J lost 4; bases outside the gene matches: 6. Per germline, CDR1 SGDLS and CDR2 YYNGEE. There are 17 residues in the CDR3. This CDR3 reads CASSVGTLAGGTGELFF. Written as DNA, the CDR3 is TGTGCCAGCAGCGTAGGCACCTTAGCGGGGGGCACCGGGGAGCTGTTTTTT.

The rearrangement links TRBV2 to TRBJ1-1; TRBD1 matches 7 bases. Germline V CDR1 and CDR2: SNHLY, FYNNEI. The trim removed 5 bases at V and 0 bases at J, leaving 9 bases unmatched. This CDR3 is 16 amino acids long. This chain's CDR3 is CASSSSRTGLNTEAFF. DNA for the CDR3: TGTGCCAGCAGTTCCTCCAGGACAGGATTGAACACTGAAGCTTTCTTT.

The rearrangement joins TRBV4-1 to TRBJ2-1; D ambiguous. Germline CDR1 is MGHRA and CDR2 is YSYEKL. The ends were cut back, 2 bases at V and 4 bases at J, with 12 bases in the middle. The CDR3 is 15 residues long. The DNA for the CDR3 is TGCGCCAGCAGCCAATATCTTGATGGATACAATGAGCAGTTCTTC. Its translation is CASSQYLDGYNEQFF.

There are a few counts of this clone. The CDR3 region has the DNA TGTGCCAGCAGTCTCACCGGAGGGGCGCAGCTTGGGCAGCCCCAGCATTTT. It yields the protein CASSLTGGAQLGQPQHF. V gene TRBV27 combines with J gene TRBJ1-5, with D tentatively TRBD1 (5 bases). The CDR3 totals 17 residues. V shed 5 bases and J shed 7 bases, with 24 bases lying between them. CDR1 is MNHEY, CDR2 SMNVEV, per germline (reference sequence).

The CDR3 sequence: CASNDRFSYNEQFF. The CDR3 coding sequence is TGTGCCAGCAACGACAGGTTCTCCTACAATGAGCAGTTCTTC. The J gene is TRBJ2-1, the V gene TRBV5-4; possible D gene TRBD1, 6 bases. The CDR3 spans 14 residues. V dropped 6 bases and J dropped 0 bases, with 10 bases sitting between them. Per germline, CDR1 SGHNT and CDR2 YYREEE (reference sequence).

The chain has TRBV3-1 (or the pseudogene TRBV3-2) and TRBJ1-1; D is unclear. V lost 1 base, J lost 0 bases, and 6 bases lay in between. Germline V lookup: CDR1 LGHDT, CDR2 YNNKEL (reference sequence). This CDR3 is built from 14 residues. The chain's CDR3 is CASSQVGLNTEAFF. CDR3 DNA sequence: TGTGCCAGCAGCCAAGTAGGATTGAACACTGAAGCTTTCTTT.

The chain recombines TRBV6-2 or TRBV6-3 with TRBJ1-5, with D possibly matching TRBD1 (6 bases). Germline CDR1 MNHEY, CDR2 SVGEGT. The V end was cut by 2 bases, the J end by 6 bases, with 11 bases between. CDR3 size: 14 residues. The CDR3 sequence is CASSYVTGGQPQHF. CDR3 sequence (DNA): TGTGCCAGCAGTTACGTGACAGGCGGTCAGCCCCAGCATTTT.

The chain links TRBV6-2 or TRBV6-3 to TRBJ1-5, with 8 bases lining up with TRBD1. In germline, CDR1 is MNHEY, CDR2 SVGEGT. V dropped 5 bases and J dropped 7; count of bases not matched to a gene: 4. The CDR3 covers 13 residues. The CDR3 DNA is TGTGCCAGCAGTCCACAGGGGGTACAGCCCCAGCATTTT. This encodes CASSPQGVQPQHF.

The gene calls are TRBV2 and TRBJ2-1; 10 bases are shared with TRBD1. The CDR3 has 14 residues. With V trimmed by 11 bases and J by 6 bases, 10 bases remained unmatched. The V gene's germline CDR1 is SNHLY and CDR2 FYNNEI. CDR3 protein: CAGLPRQGANEQFF. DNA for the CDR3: TGTGCCGGCCTCCCGAGACAGGGGGCCAATGAGCAGTTCTTC.